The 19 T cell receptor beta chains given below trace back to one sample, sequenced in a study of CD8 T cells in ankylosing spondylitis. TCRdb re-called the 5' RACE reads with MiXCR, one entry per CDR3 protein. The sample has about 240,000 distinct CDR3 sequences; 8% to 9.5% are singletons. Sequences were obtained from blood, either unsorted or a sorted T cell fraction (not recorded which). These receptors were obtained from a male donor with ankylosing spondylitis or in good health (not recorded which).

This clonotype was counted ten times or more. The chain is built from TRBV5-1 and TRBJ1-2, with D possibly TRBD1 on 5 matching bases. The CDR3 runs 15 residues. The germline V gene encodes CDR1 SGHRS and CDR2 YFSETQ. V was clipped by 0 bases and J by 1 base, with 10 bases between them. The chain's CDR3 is CASSLGAGSNYGYTF. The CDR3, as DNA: TGCGCCAGCAGCTTGGGAGCAGGGAGTAACTATGGCTACACCTTC.

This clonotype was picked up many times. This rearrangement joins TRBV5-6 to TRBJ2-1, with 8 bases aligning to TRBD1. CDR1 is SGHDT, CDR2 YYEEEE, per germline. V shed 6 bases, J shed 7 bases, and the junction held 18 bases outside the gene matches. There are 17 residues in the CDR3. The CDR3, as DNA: TGTGCCAGCACCACTTTTAGAGAGGGACAGGCTCGTAATGAGCAGTTCTTC. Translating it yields CASTTFREGQARNEQFF. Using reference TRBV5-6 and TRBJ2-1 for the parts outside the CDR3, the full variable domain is DAGVTQSPTHLIKTRGQQVTLRCSPKSGHDTVSWYQQALGQGPQFIFQYYEEEERQRGNFPDRFSGHQFPNYSSELNVNALLLGDSALYLCASTTFREGQARNEQFFGPGTRLTVL.

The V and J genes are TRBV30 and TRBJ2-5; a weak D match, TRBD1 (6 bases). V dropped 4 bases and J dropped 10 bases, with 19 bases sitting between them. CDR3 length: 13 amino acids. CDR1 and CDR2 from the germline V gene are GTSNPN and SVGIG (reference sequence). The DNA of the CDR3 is TGTGCCTGGACCCAGGGGCAGGGCCTTAACCAGTACTTC. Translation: CAWTQGQGLNQYF.

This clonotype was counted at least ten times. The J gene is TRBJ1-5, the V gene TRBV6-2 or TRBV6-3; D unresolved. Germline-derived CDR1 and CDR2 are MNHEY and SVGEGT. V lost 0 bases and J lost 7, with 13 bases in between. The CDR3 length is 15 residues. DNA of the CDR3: TGTGCCAGCAGTTACTCGATTCAAGGGAGCCAGCCCCAGCATTTT. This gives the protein CASSYSIQGSQPQHF.

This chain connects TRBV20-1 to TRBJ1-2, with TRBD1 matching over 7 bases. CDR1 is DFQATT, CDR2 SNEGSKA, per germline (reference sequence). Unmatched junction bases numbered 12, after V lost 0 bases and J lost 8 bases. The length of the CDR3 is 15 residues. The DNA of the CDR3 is TGCAGTGCTAGAGATCTTAGGACAGGACTATGGGGCTACACCTTC. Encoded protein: CSARDLRTGLWGYTF.

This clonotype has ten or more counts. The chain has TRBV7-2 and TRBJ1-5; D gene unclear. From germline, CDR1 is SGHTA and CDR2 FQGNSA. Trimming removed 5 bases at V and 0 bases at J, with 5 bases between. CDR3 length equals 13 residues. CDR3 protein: CASSTNSNQPQHF. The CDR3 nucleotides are TGTGCCAGCAGCACTAATAGCAATCAGCCCCAGCATTTT.

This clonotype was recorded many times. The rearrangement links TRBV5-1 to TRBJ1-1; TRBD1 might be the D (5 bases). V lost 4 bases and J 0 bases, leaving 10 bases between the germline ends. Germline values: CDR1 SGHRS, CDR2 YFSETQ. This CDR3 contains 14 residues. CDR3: CASSAGTLNTEAFF. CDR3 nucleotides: TGCGCCAGCAGCGCGGGGACTCTGAACACTGAAGCTTTCTTT.

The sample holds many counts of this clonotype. The CDR3 protein is CASSKQGSVADTQYF. The CDR3 DNA is TGTGCCAGCAGCAAACAGGGTTCGGTAGCAGATACGCAGTATTTT. The chain has TRBV7-3 and TRBJ2-3; a weak D match, TRBD1 (6 bases). The CDR3 spans 15 residues. The germline V gene has CDR1 SGHTA and CDR2 FQGTGA. Trimming removed 5 bases from V and 4 bases from J, with 16 bases in between.

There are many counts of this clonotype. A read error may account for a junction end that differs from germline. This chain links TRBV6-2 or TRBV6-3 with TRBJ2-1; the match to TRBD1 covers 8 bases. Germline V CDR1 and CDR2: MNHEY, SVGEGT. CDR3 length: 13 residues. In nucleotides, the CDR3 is TGTGCCAGCAGTTACTCGGACAGGGTCTCTAGGCACTTC. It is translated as CASSYSDRVSRHF.

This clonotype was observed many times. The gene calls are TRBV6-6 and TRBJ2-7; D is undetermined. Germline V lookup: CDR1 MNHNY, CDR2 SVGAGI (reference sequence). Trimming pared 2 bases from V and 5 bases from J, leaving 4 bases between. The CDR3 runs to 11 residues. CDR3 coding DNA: TGTGCCAGCAGTTACGCTAACGAGCAGTACTTC. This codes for CASSYANEQYF.

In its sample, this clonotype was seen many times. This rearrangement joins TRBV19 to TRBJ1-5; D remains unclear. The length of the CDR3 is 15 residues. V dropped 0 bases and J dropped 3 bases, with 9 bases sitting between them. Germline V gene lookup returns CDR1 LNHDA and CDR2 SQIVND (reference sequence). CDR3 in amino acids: CASSIDTFPNQPQHF. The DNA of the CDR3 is TGTGCCAGTAGTATAGACACTTTTCCCAATCAGCCCCAGCATTTT.

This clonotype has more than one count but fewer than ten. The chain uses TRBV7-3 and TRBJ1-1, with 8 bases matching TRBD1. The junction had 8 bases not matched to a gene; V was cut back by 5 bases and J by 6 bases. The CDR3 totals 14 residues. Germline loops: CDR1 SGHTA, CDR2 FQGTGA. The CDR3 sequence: CASSPGQGGAEAFF. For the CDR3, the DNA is TGTGCCAGCAGCCCTGGACAGGGAGGCGCTGAAGCTTTCTTT.

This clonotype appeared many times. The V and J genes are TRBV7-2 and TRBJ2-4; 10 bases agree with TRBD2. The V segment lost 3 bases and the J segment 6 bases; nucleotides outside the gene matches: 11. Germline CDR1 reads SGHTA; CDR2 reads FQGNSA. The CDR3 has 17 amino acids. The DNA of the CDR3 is TGTGCCAGCAGCTTTTTGCCTAGCGGGGGACGGGGAAACATTCAGTACTTC. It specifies CASSFLPSGGRGNIQYF.

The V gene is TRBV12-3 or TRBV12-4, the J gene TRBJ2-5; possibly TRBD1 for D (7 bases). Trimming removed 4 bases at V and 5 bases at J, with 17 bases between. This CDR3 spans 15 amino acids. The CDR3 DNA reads TGTGCCAGCAGTTCACAGGGGACCCGGGGGGAGACCCAGTACTTC. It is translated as CASSSQGTRGETQYF.

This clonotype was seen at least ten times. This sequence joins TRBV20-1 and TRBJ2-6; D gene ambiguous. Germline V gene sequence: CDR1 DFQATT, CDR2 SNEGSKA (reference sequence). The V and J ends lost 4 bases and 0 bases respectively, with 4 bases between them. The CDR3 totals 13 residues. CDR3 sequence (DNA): TGCAGTGCTACCGACTCTGGGGCCAACGTCCTGACTTTC. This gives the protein CSATDSGANVLTF.

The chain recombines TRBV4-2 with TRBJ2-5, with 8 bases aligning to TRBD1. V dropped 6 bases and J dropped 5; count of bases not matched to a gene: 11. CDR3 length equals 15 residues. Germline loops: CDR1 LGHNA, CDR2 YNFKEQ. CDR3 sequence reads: CASSLTDRGRETQYF. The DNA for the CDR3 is TGTGCCAGCAGTCTTACCGACAGGGGCCGGGAGACCCAGTACTTC.

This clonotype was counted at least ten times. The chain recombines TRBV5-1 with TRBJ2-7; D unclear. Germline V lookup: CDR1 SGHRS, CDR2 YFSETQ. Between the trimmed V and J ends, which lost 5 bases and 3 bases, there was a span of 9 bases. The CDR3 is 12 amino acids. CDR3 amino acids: CASSGPDYEQYF. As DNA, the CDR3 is TGCGCCAGCAGTGGGCCAGACTACGAGCAGTACTTC.

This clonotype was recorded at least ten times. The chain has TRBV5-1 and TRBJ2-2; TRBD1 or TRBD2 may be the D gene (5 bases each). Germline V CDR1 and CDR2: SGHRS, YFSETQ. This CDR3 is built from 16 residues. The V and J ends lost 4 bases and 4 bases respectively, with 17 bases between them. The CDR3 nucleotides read TGCGCCAGCAGCACGCAGACAGCCCGGGGCACCGGGGAGCTGTTTTTT. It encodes CASSTQTARGTGELFF.

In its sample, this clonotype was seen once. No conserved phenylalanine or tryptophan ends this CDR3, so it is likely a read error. CDR3 protein: CSARGTAYEQYL. The CDR3 DNA follows: TGCAGTGCTAGGGGCACGGCCTACGAGCAGTACCTC. The chain has TRBV20-1 and TRBJ2-7; no reliable D call. Germline V gene sequence: CDR1 DFQATT, CDR2 SNEGSKA (reference sequence). The CDR3 spans 12 residues. Trimming removed 3 bases at V and 2 bases at J, with 8 bases between.